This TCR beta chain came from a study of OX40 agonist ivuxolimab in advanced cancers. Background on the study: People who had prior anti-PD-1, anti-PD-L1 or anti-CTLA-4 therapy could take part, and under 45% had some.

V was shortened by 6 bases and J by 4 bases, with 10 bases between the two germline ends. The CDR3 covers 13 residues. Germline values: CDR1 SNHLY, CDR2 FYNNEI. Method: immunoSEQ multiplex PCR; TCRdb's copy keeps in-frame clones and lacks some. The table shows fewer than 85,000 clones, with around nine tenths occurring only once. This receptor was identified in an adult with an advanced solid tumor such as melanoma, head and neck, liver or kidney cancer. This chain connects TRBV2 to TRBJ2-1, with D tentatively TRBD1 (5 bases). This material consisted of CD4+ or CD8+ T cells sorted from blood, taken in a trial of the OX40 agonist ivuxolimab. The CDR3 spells CASRERQYNEQFF. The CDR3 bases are TGTGCCAGCAGGGAAAGACAGTACAATGAGCAGTTCTTC. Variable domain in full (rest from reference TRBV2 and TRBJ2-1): EPEVTQTPSHQVTQMGQEVILRCVPISNHLYFYWYRQILGQKVEFLVSFYNNEISEKSEIFDDQFSVERPDGSNFTLKIRSTKLEDSAMYFCASRERQYNEQFFGPGTRLTVL.